The clone carrying this T cell receptor beta chain was seen at least ten times. Its antigen is unknown. This CDR3 region has 13 residues. The V gene lost 6 bases and the J gene lost 7 bases, with 15 bases spanning the gap. CDR1 and CDR2 from the germline V gene are MNHNS and SASEGT. The data derive from a study of T cells in Graves' hyperthyroidism and ophthalmopathy. Regarding the study as a whole: Blood shared most expanded thyroid clonotypes above 0.001.

Patients aged 18 to 65 had newly diagnosed hyperthyroidism of under 2 months' duration. A patient was excluded if there was uncontrolled infection, other autoimmune disease, pregnancy or lactation. PBMCs were obtained from 10 ml fresh peripheral blood. The TCR beta CDR3 regions underwent amplification using RNA transcripts as the source. During a first-round RT-PCR of the TCR CDR3, the HTBI primer set was used. TCRdb re-derived calls from the multiplex PCR reads in MiXCR, one entry per CDR3 protein. The table has some 180,000 distinct CDR3 sequences, 15% to 20% seen once. This chain joins TRBV6-1 and TRBJ1-2; tentatively, D is TRBD1 (5 bases). The TCR was taken from a woman aged 50 to 60 with Graves' hyperthyroidism. The sequenced sample was blood. The CDR3, as DNA: TGTGCCAGCAGGTCCCGGGACGTTGGTGGCTACACCTTC. It translates to CASRSRDVGGYTF.